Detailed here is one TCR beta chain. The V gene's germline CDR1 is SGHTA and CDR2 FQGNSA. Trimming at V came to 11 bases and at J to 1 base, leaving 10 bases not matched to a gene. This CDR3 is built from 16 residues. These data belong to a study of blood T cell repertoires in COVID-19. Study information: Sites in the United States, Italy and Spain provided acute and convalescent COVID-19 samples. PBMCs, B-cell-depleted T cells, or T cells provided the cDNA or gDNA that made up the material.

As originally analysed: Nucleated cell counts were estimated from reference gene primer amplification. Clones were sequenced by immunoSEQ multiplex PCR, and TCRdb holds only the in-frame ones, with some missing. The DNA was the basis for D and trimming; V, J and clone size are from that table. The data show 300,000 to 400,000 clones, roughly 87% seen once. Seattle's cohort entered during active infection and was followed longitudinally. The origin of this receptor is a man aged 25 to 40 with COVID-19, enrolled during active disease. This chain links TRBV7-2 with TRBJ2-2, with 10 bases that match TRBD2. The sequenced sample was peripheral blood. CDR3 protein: CACTQRTSGNTGELFF. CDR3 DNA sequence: TGTGCCTGCACCCAACGGACTAGCGGGAACACCGGGGAGCTGTTTTTT.